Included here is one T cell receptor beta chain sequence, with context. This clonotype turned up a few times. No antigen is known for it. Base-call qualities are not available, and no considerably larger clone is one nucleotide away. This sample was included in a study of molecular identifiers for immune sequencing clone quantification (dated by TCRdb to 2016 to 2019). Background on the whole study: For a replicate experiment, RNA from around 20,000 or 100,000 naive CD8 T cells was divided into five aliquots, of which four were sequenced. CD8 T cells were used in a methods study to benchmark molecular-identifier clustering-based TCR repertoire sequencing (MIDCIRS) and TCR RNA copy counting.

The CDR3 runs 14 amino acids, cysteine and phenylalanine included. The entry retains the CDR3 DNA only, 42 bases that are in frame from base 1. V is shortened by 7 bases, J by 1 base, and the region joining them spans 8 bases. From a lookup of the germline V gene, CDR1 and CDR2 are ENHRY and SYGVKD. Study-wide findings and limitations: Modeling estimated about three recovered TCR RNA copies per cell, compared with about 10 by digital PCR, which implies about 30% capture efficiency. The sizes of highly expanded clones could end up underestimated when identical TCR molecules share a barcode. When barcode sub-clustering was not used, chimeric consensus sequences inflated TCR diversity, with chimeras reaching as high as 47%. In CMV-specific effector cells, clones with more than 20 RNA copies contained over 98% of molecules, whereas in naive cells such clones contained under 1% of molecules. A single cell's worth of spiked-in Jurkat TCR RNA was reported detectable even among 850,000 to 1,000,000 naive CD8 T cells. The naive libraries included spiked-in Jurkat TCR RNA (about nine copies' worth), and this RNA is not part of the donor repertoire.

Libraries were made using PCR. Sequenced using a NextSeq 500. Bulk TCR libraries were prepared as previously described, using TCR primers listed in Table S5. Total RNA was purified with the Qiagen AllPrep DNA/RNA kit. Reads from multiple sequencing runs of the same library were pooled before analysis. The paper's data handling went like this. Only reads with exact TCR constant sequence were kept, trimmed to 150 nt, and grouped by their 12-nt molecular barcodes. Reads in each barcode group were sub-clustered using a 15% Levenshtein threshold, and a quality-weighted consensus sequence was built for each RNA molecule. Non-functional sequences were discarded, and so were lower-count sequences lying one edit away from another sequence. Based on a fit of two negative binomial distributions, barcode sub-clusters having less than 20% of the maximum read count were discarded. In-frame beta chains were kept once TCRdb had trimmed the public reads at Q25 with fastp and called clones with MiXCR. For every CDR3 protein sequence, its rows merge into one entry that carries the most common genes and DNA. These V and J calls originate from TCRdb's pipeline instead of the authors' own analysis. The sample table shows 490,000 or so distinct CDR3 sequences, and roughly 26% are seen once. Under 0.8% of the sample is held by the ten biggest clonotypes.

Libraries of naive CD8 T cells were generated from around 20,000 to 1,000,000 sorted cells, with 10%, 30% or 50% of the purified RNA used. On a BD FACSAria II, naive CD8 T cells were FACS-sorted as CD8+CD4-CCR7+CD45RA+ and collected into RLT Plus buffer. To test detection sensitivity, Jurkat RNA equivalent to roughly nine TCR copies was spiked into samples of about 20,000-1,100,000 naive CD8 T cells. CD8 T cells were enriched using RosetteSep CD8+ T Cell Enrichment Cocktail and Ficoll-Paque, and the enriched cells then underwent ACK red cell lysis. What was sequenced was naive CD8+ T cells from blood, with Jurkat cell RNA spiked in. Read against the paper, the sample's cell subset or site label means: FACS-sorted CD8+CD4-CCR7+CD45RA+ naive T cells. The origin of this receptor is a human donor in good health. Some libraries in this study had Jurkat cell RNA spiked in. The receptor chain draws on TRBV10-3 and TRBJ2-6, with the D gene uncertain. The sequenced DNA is TGTGCCATCACCGCGGAATCTGGGGCCAACGTCCTGACTTTC. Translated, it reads CAITAESGANVLTF.